One TCR beta chain is described in this entry. It lacks a known antigen. The cohort comprised fewer than 750 healthy bone marrow donors. All cohort members were sampled while nominally healthy, although unrecorded immune exposures were likely present. The donor tested CMV seropositive, placing the donor among the 250 to 350 seropositive members of the cohort. Each donor provided a peripheral blood sample, and peripheral blood mononuclear cells were used for TCR beta sequencing. Genomic DNA was extracted from the blood cell samples with the Qiagen DNeasy Blood Extraction Kit. The data were taken from a study of cytomegalovirus exposure and HLA in healthy donors (dated by TCRdb to about 2017). Regarding the research as a whole: In an earlier analysis of 587 of the donors, 276 Gb of sequence data and 90 million to 120 million unique TCR beta sequences from 180 million or so T cells were reported. Approximately 300 gigabases of sequencing data and tens of millions of unique TCR sequences were included in an early release covering around 650 HLA-typed donors. Of the roughly 400 genotyped donors, 75% to 85% were placed in the genetic ancestry cluster associated with self-reported Caucasian donors. The study aimed to test whether signatures of past pathogen exposure could be identified by cataloging public T cell receptors. The study profiled the T cell repertoires of under 850 subjects by immunosequencing and related them to cytomegalovirus serostatus. Along with the approximately 670-subject first cohort, a separate validation cohort of around 110 different subjects was used. High-throughput TCR immunosequencing, statistical association of individual TCRs with disease status, and machine learning were combined to predict cytomegalovirus infection status. A later analysis re-examined previously published TCR beta repertoires from several hundred donors and added high-resolution HLA genotyping to investigate patterns of TCR occurrence. Rather than using new phenotypic data, the later analysis identified candidate immune exposures from TCR beta sequences and from how often those sequences occurred across donors. To decide whether each TCR beta V gene segment behaved as functional or pseudogenic, an earlier analysis of fewer than 750 of the donors relied on high-throughput TCR beta sequencing. Alongside the repertoire data, information on donor age, sex, ethnicity and CMV serostatus was compiled. In a later genetic analysis, genome-wide SNP genotypes for about 65% of the 666 donors were used, and that subset was treated as a discovery cohort. All discovery cohort repertoires had been generated using a single sequencing platform. Both class I and class II loci were covered by HLA typing, at four-digit resolution. Typing coverage varied by locus: roughly 620-640 donors for A, B, C, DRB1 and DQB1; approximately 560 for DQA1; about 570 for DPA1; some 470 for DPB1. Because of strong linkage in the cohort, roughly five DR-DQ haplotypes were treated as single units for association and clustering. Among around 400 genotyped donors of the cohort, an average of 235,054 unique TCR beta nucleotide sequences were sequenced per donor, around 20% of them non-productive. Results and caveats for the whole study, not just this receptor: In the study, 150 to 200 TCR beta chains were listed as associated with cytomegalovirus. In a later analysis, several top co-occurrence clusters were reported to appear linked to parvovirus B19, influenza, CMV and Epstein-Barr virus. The earlier analysis of around 600 of the donors excluded 15 to 20 rarely observed V segments, including chromosome 9 orphons, because counts were too low. In a later analysis, TCR association rates were found to vary across HLA loci, with the most associated TCRs seen for DRB1 alleles and the fewest for HLA-C alleles. In vitro tests confirmed that a few of the cytomegalovirus-associated TCR beta chains recognize cytomegalovirus antigens. It was suggested by the authors that the approach could potentially be generalized to other disease states and immunological phenotypes. For the cohort, immune exposure information was limited to CMV serostatus. An earlier analysis of roughly 570 of the donors showed that most TCR beta V segments appeared in productive rearrangements either about 90% or about 30% of the time, which broadly matched IMGT annotations. The classifier was reported to diagnose cytomegalovirus status with high specificity and sensitivity in both the original cohort and the validation cohort. According to a later analysis, most CMV-associated TCR beta chains appeared to be HLA-restricted, and the HLA associations seemed to be driven largely by CMV exposure. Linkage disequilibrium might explain the correlated functional status among segregating V segments, but an unknown experimental factor could not be excluded. An association between a missense DCLRE1C variant and V-gene and J-gene trimming of TCR beta chains was found in a later genetic analysis and replicated in an independent cohort. According to a later genetic analysis, donors in an Asian-associated ancestry cluster had fewer N-insertions in productive TCRs than the approximately 670-donor mean. Roughly uniform sequencing depth across donors was assumed in presence/absence analyses, although this assumption may not hold. In a later analysis, 16,951 TCR beta sequences were associated with specific HLA alleles at a false discovery rate of 0.05. A cluster of highly shared sequence variants was judged likely to represent a technical artifact of the sequencing pipeline. Some IMGT-functional V segments, including TRBV6-2 and TRBV6-3, could not be told apart with the 87-base-pair reads, so those segments were excluded. A further reported finding was that TCR beta sequences accurately predicted the HLA-A and HLA-B alleles for most subjects in the first cohort. Because HLA typing was missing for some donors at each locus, association tests included only the typed subset. Only TCR beta chains were sequenced in this cohort, and the absence of alpha or paired-chain data limited detectable features. When HLA alleles, especially DR and DQ, strongly co-occurred, attributing TCR associations to individual alleles was difficult. Compared with equally common non-associated chains, HLA-associated TCR beta chains in a later analysis were more clonally expanded and had lower generation probabilities. Most TCR sequences were seen in very few donors, while some public TCRs were found in many individuals.

CDR1 LNHDA and CDR2 SQIVND are derived from the germline V gene (reference sequence). From V the trimming removes 5 bases and from J it removes 2 bases, while the gene matches leave 9 bases of the junction unaccounted for. From its cysteine to its phenylalanine, the CDR3 spans 16 amino acids. Of the read, only the CDR3 DNA is kept; its 48 bases are in frame from base 1. Libraries were constructed by the immunoSEQ multiplex PCR assay. The multiplex PCR relied on a mix of 60 forward primers for TCR Vbeta segments and 13 reverse primers for TCR Jbeta segments. The CDR3 region of rearranged TCR beta genes was amplified from genomic DNA with a multiplex PCR assay. On the Illumina HiSeq System, the amplified TCR beta libraries were sequenced as 87-base-pair reads. The published analysis was carried out like this. A later analysis counted tens of millions of unique TCR beta chains across the 600 to 850 repertoires, and approximately 11 million of these chains were shared by at least two donors. Raw reads were error-corrected and collapsed into unique sequences with a nearest-neighbor algorithm that merged closely related sequences to remove PCR and sequencing errors. V, D and J gene segments were assigned by aligning CDR3 sequences to IMGT reference sequences. For a sequence to be retained, a match of at least six nucleotides to both a V gene segment and a J gene segment was required. A rearrangement counted as productive if the CDR3 had no stop codons and remained in frame with V and J, and every other rearrangement counted as non-productive. CDR3 was defined according to IMGT convention as the region running from the second conserved V-encoded cysteine to the conserved J-encoded phenylalanine. In an earlier analysis of 500 to 650 of the donors, sequences lacking an unambiguous match to a single V gene segment were excluded. An earlier analysis of fewer than 750 of the donors classified V segments as functional when productive rearrangements were above 56.7% and as segregating when the standard deviation between donors was above 5%. To diagnose cytomegalovirus status from the catalog of TCR beta chain sequences, a statistical classification framework was built. In a later analysis, V and J genes were assigned by comparing TCR nucleotide sequences against IMGT/GENE-DB human TR gene sequences. The TCRdist pipeline was used in a later analysis to assign CDR3 sequences and most-parsimonious VDJ recombination scenarios. In a later analysis, each TCR beta chain was defined by its CDR3 amino acid sequence together with its V-gene family, and reads lacking a unique V-gene family were excluded. A later analysis removed 592 highly shared, low-generation-probability nucleotide sequences to deal with suspected cross-contamination and a sequencing artifact. A later analysis calculated a clonal expansion index for each public chain from normalized within-repertoire ranks of inferred template counts. Generation probabilities in a later analysis came from a VDJ recombination model fitted to out-of-frame rearrangements, and those results were checked against IGoR. A later analysis scored TCR-TCR, TCR-HLA and TCR-CMV co-occurrence with hypergeometric tests, applying a repertoire-size bias correction to TCR pairs. In a later analysis, false discovery rates were estimated by permuting HLA or CMV assignments 20 times. In a later analysis, co-occurring TCRs were grouped with DBSCAN, and TCRdist sequence similarity was added when clustering was performed within HLA-allele-positive subsets. Repertoires with fewer than 30,000 or more than 120,000 public chains, plus five repertoires with anomalous nucleotide sharing, were excluded from co-occurrence clustering. In its TCRdb copy, this immuneACCESS table keeps in-frame sequences only and misses some clones. Where compared with another copy, unresolved V genes explain less than half of these, and the others have no known cause. V and J calls plus clone size are reproduced from that table; the DNA served to infer D and trimming. This sample's table has entries for about 67,000 clones. About 4.5% of the sample comes from the top ten.

The sequence links TRBV19 to TRBJ2-3, with 8 bases in between that match TRBD2. Sequenced: PBMCs. The TCR was taken from a woman aged 40 to 50 in good health and CMV-seropositive. The CDR3 protein is CASSFTGTRLTDTQYF. The DNA reads TGTGCCAGTAGTTTTACCGGGACTAGACTCACAGATACGCAGTATTTT.